Below are 14 T cell receptor beta chains sequenced from a single sample in a study of cytomegalovirus exposure and HLA in healthy donors. Primers included in the PCR were 60 Vbeta and 13 Jbeta primers. The table came from immunoSEQ multiplex PCR; TCRdb's copy has only in-frame clones and leaves some out. The sample has around 100,000 clones, just under 80% seen once. Sequenced sample: PBMCs. These receptors came from a male donor in good health and CMV-seropositive.

The genes are TRBV5-1 and TRBJ2-1, with TRBD2 identical over 11 bases. This CDR3 spans 17 amino acids. V lost 3 bases to trimming and J lost 2 bases; unmatched junction nucleotides: 7. Germline CDR1 reads SGHRS; CDR2 reads YFSETQ. In DNA, the CDR3 is TGCGCCAGCAGCTCACCTAGCGGGGGGTTCCCCTACAATGAGCAGTTCTTC. Encoded protein: CASSSPSGGFPYNEQFF. Using reference TRBV5-1 and TRBJ2-1 for the parts outside the CDR3, the full variable domain is KAGVTQTPRYLIKTRGQQVTLSCSPISGHRSVSWYQQTPGQGLQFLFEYFSETQRNKGNFPGRFSGRQFSNSRSEMNVSTLELGDSALYLCASSSPSGGFPYNEQFFGPGTRLTVL.

The chain has TRBV7-2 and TRBJ1-1; 9 bases line up with TRBD1. The CDR3 has 18 amino acids. J was trimmed by 6 bases and V by 2 bases; bases with no gene match: 16. Germline values: CDR1 SGHTA, CDR2 FQGNSA. Here the CDR3 reads CASSLRGTGWPDSAEAFF. The CDR3 DNA sequence: TGTGCCAGCAGCTTAAGGGGGACAGGGTGGCCGGATTCGGCTGAAGCTTTCTTT.

This chain uses TRBV7-9 with TRBJ1-1; D is uncertain. Germline assignment: CDR1 SEHNR and CDR2 FQNEAQ (reference sequence). V was pared by 5 bases and J by 4 bases, with 14 bases between. The CDR3 sequence is 14 residues long. CDR3 sequence (DNA): TGTGCCAGCAGCATAGGGTCGGTGGTCACTGAAGCTTTCTTT. Its protein product is CASSIGSVVTEAFF.

This chain joins TRBV9 and TRBJ2-7, with D tentatively TRBD1 (6 bases). V was clipped by 5 bases and J by 0 bases, with 12 bases between them. CDR1 is SGDLS, CDR2 YYNGEE, per germline. The CDR3 covers 14 residues. The CDR3 sequence is CASSPGQNSYEQYF. The CDR3 nucleotides read TGTGCCAGCAGTCCCGGACAGAACTCCTACGAGCAGTACTTC.

J is TRBJ1-4 and V is TRBV11-2; D possibly corresponds to TRBD1 (5 bases). CDR1 SGHAT and CDR2 FQNNGV come from the germline V gene. This CDR3 comprises 15 residues. V dropped 5 bases and J dropped 4 bases, with 14 bases sitting between them. CDR3 amino acids: CASSPHPGGNEKLFF. In DNA, the CDR3 is TGTGCCAGCAGCCCCCACCCCGGGGGTAATGAAAAACTGTTTTTT.

This clone has a handful of counts. The J gene is TRBJ1-1, the V gene TRBV10-3; 7 bases are shared with TRBD1. This CDR3 is built from 16 residues. Germline values: CDR1 ENHRY, CDR2 SYGVKD. V lost 5 bases, J lost 8 bases, and 17 bases stayed unmatched. The CDR3 nucleotides are TGTGCCATCAGTAATACTCCGGGACAGAAGACCCAAGAAGCTTTCTTT. Translated, it gives CAISNTPGQKTQEAFF.

J is TRBJ2-5 and V is TRBV19; possibly TRBD1 for D (7 bases). V lost 4 bases to trimming and J lost 5 bases, with 14 bases between them. CDR3 size: 14 residues. CDR1 is LNHDA and CDR2 is SQIVND in the germline V gene (reference sequence). CDR3 bases: TGTGCCAGTAGTACCCAGGGGGGTGGGGAGACCCAGTACTTC. Translating gives CASSTQGGGETQYF.

The chain recombines TRBV7-6 with TRBJ2-1, with 8 bases lining up with TRBD2. V lost 5 bases, J lost 5 bases, and 8 bases stayed unmatched. The CDR3 is 15 residues long. Looked up from germline, CDR1 is SGHVS and CDR2 is FNYEAQ. CDR3 sequence (DNA): TGTGCCAGCAGCCAAACTAGCGGACAAAACAATGAGCAGTTCTTC. It encodes CASSQTSGQNNEQFF. The whole variable domain, filled in from reference TRBV7-6 and TRBJ2-1, reads GAGVSQSPRYKVTKRGQDVALRCDPISGHVSLYWYRQALGQGPEFLTYFNYEAQQDKSGLPNDRFSAERPEGSISTLTIQRTEQRDSAMYRCASSQTSGQNNEQFFGPGTRLTVL.

The rearrangement uses TRBV7-2 and TRBJ2-7; 9 bases align to TRBD2. The CDR3 loop spans 15 amino acids. The V segment lost 2 bases and the J segment 4 bases; nucleotides outside the gene matches: 6. Germline CDR1 is SGHTA and CDR2 is FQGNSA. CDR3 residues: CASSLMAGGSYEQYF. CDR3 DNA sequence: TGTGCCAGCAGCTTAATGGCGGGAGGGTCGTACGAGCAGTACTTC.

CDR3 loop: CASSLLGAETQYF. CDR3 bases: TGTGCCAGCAGCTTATTGGGGGCAGAGACCCAGTACTTC. The J gene is TRBJ2-5, the V gene TRBV7-9, with D possibly matching TRBD1 (6 bases). The CDR3 is 13 residues long. V lost 2 bases to trimming and J lost 4 bases, with 8 bases between them. CDR1 is SEHNR and CDR2 is FQNEAQ in the germline V gene (reference sequence).

J is TRBJ1-5 and V is TRBV18; maybe TRBD1 (6 bases). Trimming cost V 0 bases and J 5 bases, with 17 bases left between them. CDR1 and CDR2 from the germline V gene are KGHSH and LQKENI. The CDR3 sequence is 17 residues long. CDR3 in DNA: TGTGCCAGCTCACCACCGACAGGTCTAGGGAATCATCAGCCCCAGCATTTT. Amino acids: CASSPPTGLGNHQPQHF. Based on the CDR3 plus reference TRBV18 and TRBJ1-5, the full variable domain is NAGVMQNPRHLVRRRGQEARLRCSPMKGHSHVYWYRQLPEEGLKFMVYLQKENIIDESGMPKERFSAEFPKEGPSILRIQQVVRGDSAAYFCASSPPTGLGNHQPQHFGDGTRLSIL.

The chain couples TRBV5-4 to TRBJ2-7, with 8 bases matching TRBD2. Germline CDR1 reads SGHNT; CDR2 reads YYREEE (reference sequence). The J segment lost 5 bases and the V segment lost 6 bases, leaving 10 bases of the junction unmatched. The CDR3 is 14 residues long. The CDR3 loop is CASTLRGLDNEQYF. As DNA, the CDR3 is TGTGCCAGCACTCTGAGGGGACTAGACAACGAGCAGTACTTC.

The chain uses TRBV7-8 and TRBJ2-1; 11 nucleotides line up with TRBD2. V trimming: 3 bases; J trimming: 10 bases; junction bases outside the gene matches: 5. This CDR3 region has 14 residues. The germline CDR1 and CDR2 sequences are SGHVS and FQNEAQ. This CDR3 is CASSFSGRAEEQFF. DNA of the CDR3: TGTGCCAGCAGCTTTAGCGGGAGGGCCGAGGAGCAGTTCTTC.

This sequence joins TRBV28 and TRBJ1-2; 8 bases match TRBD1. Germline trimming cut 0 bases from V and 8 bases from J; bases unmatched to any gene: 11. This CDR3 is 16 amino acids long. CDR1 MDHEN and CDR2 SYDVKM come from the germline V gene. CDR3 DNA: TGTGCCAGCAGTTTATGGAGTCTAGGACAGGGCTTAGGCTACACCTTC. Translated: CASSLWSLGQGLGYTF.